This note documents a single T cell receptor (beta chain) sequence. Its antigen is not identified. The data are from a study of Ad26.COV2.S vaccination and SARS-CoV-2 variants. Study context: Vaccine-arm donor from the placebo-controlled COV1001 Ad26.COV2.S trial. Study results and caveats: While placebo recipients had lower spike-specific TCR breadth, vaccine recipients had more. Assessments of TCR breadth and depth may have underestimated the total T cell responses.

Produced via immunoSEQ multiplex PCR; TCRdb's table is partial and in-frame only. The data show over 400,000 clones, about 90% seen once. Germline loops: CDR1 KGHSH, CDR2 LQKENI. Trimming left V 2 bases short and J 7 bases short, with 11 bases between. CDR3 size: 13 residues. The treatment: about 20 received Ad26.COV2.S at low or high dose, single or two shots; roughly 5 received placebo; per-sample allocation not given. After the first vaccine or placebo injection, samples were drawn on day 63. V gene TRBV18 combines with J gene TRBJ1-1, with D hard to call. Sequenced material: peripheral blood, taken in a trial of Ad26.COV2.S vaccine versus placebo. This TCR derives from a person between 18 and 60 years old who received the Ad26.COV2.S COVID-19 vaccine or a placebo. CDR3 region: CASSPDGMGEAFF. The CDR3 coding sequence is TGTGCCAGCTCACCAGATGGGATGGGTGAAGCTTTCTTT.